The rows below give T cell receptor beta chains drawn from one sample of a study of cytomegalovirus exposure and HLA in healthy donors. Here immunoSEQ multiplex PCR was the method, and the copy in TCRdb shows in-frame clones only, minus some. The table shows fewer than 140,000 clones, with over 55% occurring only once. The sequenced sample consisted of PBMCs. These receptors originate from a female donor in good health and CMV-seronegative. The CDR3 runs from the conserved cysteine through the conserved F or W. Each record gives: clone size, D gene, J gene, V gene, CDR3 DNA, CDR3 protein. The D gene is left open where the match is weak. Clone sizes are given selectively: once, few, many, or a class where the clone is expanded.

abundance: NA
d_gene: NA
j_gene: TRBJ2-7
v_gene: TRBV11-2
CDR3nt: TGTGCCAGCAGCGGGACTTCCTACGAGCAGTACTTC
CDR3aa: CASSGTSYEQYF

abundance: NA
d_gene: NA
j_gene: TRBJ1-2
v_gene: TRBV19
CDR3nt: TGTGCCAGTAGTATGCGGGGGGACTACCAGAGGGATAACTATGGCTACACCTTC
CDR3aa: CASSMRGDYQRDNYGYTF

abundance: NA
d_gene: TRBD1
j_gene: TRBJ2-3
v_gene: TRBV5-5
CDR3nt: TGTGCCAGCAGCAGTACCCTCATAGACAGGGTAATATCAGATACGCAGTATTTT
CDR3aa: CASSSTLIDRVISDTQYF

abundance: NA
d_gene: NA
j_gene: TRBJ2-1
v_gene: TRBV27
CDR3nt: TGTGCCAGCAGTCCCGGGTACAATGAGCAGTTCTTC
CDR3aa: CASSPGYNEQFF

abundance: NA
d_gene: NA
j_gene: TRBJ2-1
v_gene: TRBV25-1
CDR3nt: TGTGCCAGCAGTGAAGGGAGCGGTTCCTACAATGAGCAGTTCTTC
CDR3aa: CASSEGSGSYNEQFF

abundance: NA
d_gene: NA
j_gene: TRBJ2-7
v_gene: TRBV7-9
CDR3nt: TGTGCCAGCAGCTCACAGGGCTACGAGCAGTACTTC
CDR3aa: CASSSQGYEQYF

abundance: NA
d_gene: TRBD2
j_gene: TRBJ2-2
v_gene: TRBV30
CDR3nt: TGTGCCTGGAGTGGGCTAGCGGGTAACACCGGGGAGCTGTTTTTT
CDR3aa: CAWSGLAGNTGELFF

abundance: NA
d_gene: TRBD1
j_gene: TRBJ1-4
v_gene: TRBV28
CDR3nt: TGTGCCAGCCGTGACAGGGTTGGCGAAAAACTGTTTTTT
CDR3aa: CASRDRVGEKLFF

abundance: NA
d_gene: TRBD2
j_gene: TRBJ2-3
v_gene: TRBV11-3
CDR3nt: TGTGCCAGCAGCTTAGAAACACTAGCGCCAAGATCAGATACGCAGTATTTT
CDR3aa: CASSLETLAPRSDTQYF

abundance: NA
d_gene: NA
j_gene: TRBJ1-2
v_gene: TRBV7-9
CDR3nt: TGTGCCAGCAGCTCCACAGGGACGTACTATGGCTACACCTTC
CDR3aa: CASSSTGTYYGYTF

abundance: few
d_gene: NA
j_gene: TRBJ1-5
v_gene: TRBV28
CDR3nt: TGTGCCAGCAGTTTAGACTCTAGCAATCAGCCCCAGCATTTT
CDR3aa: CASSLDSSNQPQHF

abundance: few
d_gene: NA
j_gene: TRBJ1-2
v_gene: TRBV7-8
CDR3nt: TGTGCCAGCAGCTTAGGGTACAGGGATGGCTACACCTTC
CDR3aa: CASSLGYRDGYTF

abundance: few
d_gene: TRBD1
j_gene: TRBJ1-1
v_gene: TRBV20-1
CDR3nt: TGCAGTGCTTGGGACAGCCCTGAAGCTTTCTTT
CDR3aa: CSAWDSPEAFF

abundance: NA
d_gene: TRBD2
j_gene: TRBJ2-1
v_gene: TRBV9
CDR3nt: TGTGCCAGCAGCGATGCGGGAGGCGGCATCGGTGAGCAGTTCTTC
CDR3aa: CASSDAGGGIGEQFF

abundance: NA
d_gene: TRBD2
j_gene: TRBJ2-1
v_gene: TRBV9
CDR3nt: TGTGCCAGCAGCGTAGAAGGGACTAGCGGGGAGACGCAGTTCTTC
CDR3aa: CASSVEGTSGETQFF

abundance: NA
d_gene: TRBD1
j_gene: TRBJ2-7
v_gene: TRBV7-8
CDR3nt: TGTGCCAGCACCAGCCCCGGGACAGGGTACGAGCAGTACTTC
CDR3aa: CASTSPGTGYEQYF

abundance: NA
d_gene: NA
j_gene: TRBJ2-1
v_gene: TRBV6-5
CDR3nt: TGTGCCAGCAGCCTAACCGCCTTTGATGAGCAGTTCTTC
CDR3aa: CASSLTAFDEQFF

abundance: NA
d_gene: NA
j_gene: TRBJ2-4
v_gene: TRBV28
CDR3nt: TGTGCCAGCGCAGTGAGTGTAGGACAAAGAAACATTCAGTACTTC
CDR3aa: CASAVSVGQRNIQYF

abundance: NA
d_gene: TRBD2
j_gene: TRBJ2-3
v_gene: TRBV27
CDR3nt: TGTGCCAGCAGTTTATCGATCCAGCGGGAGCTCCCAGATACGCAGTATTTT
CDR3aa: CASSLSIQRELPDTQYF

abundance: few
d_gene: TRBD2
j_gene: TRBJ2-3
v_gene: TRBV5-4
CDR3nt: TGTGCCAGCAGCCTTCGGGGGAGGGCCCTCTCAGATACGCAGTATTTT
CDR3aa: CASSLRGRALSDTQYF

abundance: NA
d_gene: TRBD2
j_gene: TRBJ2-1
v_gene: TRBV13
CDR3nt: TGTGCCAGCAGCAGAACTAGCGGGACTAGCGATGAGCAGTTCTTC
CDR3aa: CASSRTSGTSDEQFF

abundance: NA
d_gene: NA
j_gene: TRBJ2-2
v_gene: TRBV7-2
CDR3nt: TGTGCCAGCAGTCCACCTTCGACAGGCACCGGGGAGCTGTTTTTT
CDR3aa: CASSPPSTGTGELFF

abundance: NA
d_gene: NA
j_gene: TRBJ1-1
v_gene: TRBV27
CDR3nt: TGTGCCAGCAGTTTGTGGGGGGGGTACACTGAAGCTTTCTTT
CDR3aa: CASSLWGGYTEAFF

abundance: NA
d_gene: TRBD1
j_gene: TRBJ2-6
v_gene: TRBV29-1
CDR3nt: TGCAGCGTTGACATCGGGACAGGGGCTGGGGCCAACGTCCTGACTTTC
CDR3aa: CSVDIGTGAGANVLTF

abundance: NA
d_gene: TRBD2
j_gene: TRBJ2-1
v_gene: TRBV7-6
CDR3nt: TGTGCCAGCAGCCCATGGACTAGCGGGGGGAGCTCCTACAATGAGCAGTTCTTC
CDR3aa: CASSPWTSGGSSYNEQFF

abundance: NA
d_gene: TRBD1
j_gene: TRBJ2-7
v_gene: TRBV9
CDR3nt: TGTGCCAGCAGCCCCCGACAGGGATTCTTCGAGCAGTACTTC
CDR3aa: CASSPRQGFFEQYF

abundance: NA
d_gene: TRBD1
j_gene: TRBJ1-1
v_gene: TRBV10-2
CDR3nt: TGCGCCAGCAGTGCGTTGGGACAGGGCGCCACTGAAGCTTTCTTT
CDR3aa: CASSALGQGATEAFF

abundance: NA
d_gene: TRBD1
j_gene: TRBJ1-4
v_gene: TRBV27
CDR3nt: TGTGCCAGCAGTCCGTCTGGGTTGACAGGGGAAAAACTGTTTTTT
CDR3aa: CASSPSGLTGEKLFF

abundance: NA
d_gene: TRBD1
j_gene: TRBJ2-7
v_gene: TRBV5-6
CDR3nt: TGTGCCAGCAGCTCGGACAGGGGAAGGGTTGGAGAGCAGTACTTC
CDR3aa: CASSSDRGRVGEQYF

abundance: few
d_gene: TRBD1
j_gene: TRBJ2-3
v_gene: TRBV28
CDR3nt: TGTGCCAGCAGAAAGAGGACAGGGGGCGCAACAGATACGCAGTATTTT
CDR3aa: CASRKRTGGATDTQYF

abundance: NA
d_gene: TRBD1
j_gene: TRBJ1-1
v_gene: TRBV28
CDR3nt: TGTGCCAGCAGTTTAGCCGGGACAGGGTCTCGAGCTTTCTTT
CDR3aa: CASSLAGTGSRAFF

abundance: once
d_gene: NA
j_gene: TRBJ2-3
v_gene: TRBV27
CDR3nt: TGTGCCAGCAGCATTACACTACGCACAGATACGCAGTATTTT
CDR3aa: CASSITLRTDTQYF

abundance: NA
d_gene: NA
j_gene: TRBJ1-1
v_gene: TRBV7-8
CDR3nt: TGTGCCAGCAGCTTCCCCGCAGGGAGGGCGAACACTGAAGCTTTCTTT
CDR3aa: CASSFPAGRANTEAFF

abundance: NA
d_gene: NA
j_gene: TRBJ1-2
v_gene: TRBV23-1
CDR3nt: TGCGCCAGCCCAGGGGCAGGGGCTTCCTATGGCTACACCTTC
CDR3aa: CASPGAGASYGYTF

abundance: NA
d_gene: NA
j_gene: TRBJ2-7
v_gene: TRBV6-1
CDR3nt: TGTGCCAGCAGTGAAGCGCAGGCCACCGAGCAGTACTTC
CDR3aa: CASSEAQATEQYF

abundance: NA
d_gene: NA
j_gene: TRBJ1-5
v_gene: TRBV19
CDR3nt: TGTGCCAGTAACTCAGGAAATCAGCCCCAGCATTTT
CDR3aa: CASNSGNQPQHF

abundance: NA
d_gene: NA
j_gene: TRBJ1-1
v_gene: TRBV5-4
CDR3nt: TGTGCCAGCAGCTCACAGGGTCTACTGAACACTGAAGCTTTCTTT
CDR3aa: CASSSQGLLNTEAFF

abundance: few
d_gene: NA
j_gene: TRBJ1-1
v_gene: TRBV5-5
CDR3nt: TGTGCCAGCAGCAGTTCAGGGTGGAGGAACACTGAAGCTTTCTTT
CDR3aa: CASSSSGWRNTEAFF

abundance: NA
d_gene: NA
j_gene: TRBJ2-1
v_gene: TRBV4-3
CDR3nt: TGCGCCAGCAGCCAAGGGGCGTATGAGCAGTTCTTC
CDR3aa: CASSQGAYEQFF

abundance: NA
d_gene: NA
j_gene: TRBJ1-4
v_gene: TRBV11-2
CDR3nt: TGTGCCAGCAGCACGCAGGGGTTGGGGGAAAAACTGTTTTTT
CDR3aa: CASSTQGLGEKLFF

abundance: once
d_gene: NA
j_gene: TRBJ2-5
v_gene: TRBV11-3
CDR3nt: TGTGCCAGCAGCTTAGAATATCAAGAGACCCAGTACTTC
CDR3aa: CASSLEYQETQYF

abundance: few
d_gene: TRBD2
j_gene: TRBJ2-2
v_gene: TRBV5-5
CDR3nt: TGTGCCAGCAGCTTGGGAGCAGCGGGAGTCCCCGGGGAGCTGTTTTTT
CDR3aa: CASSLGAAGVPGELFF

abundance: NA
d_gene: NA
j_gene: TRBJ1-1
v_gene: TRBV2
CDR3nt: TGTGCCAGCCATACCACAGGGTTTGGCGCTGAAGCTTTCTTT
CDR3aa: CASHTTGFGAEAFF

abundance: NA
d_gene: NA
j_gene: TRBJ1-2
v_gene: TRBV4-1
CDR3nt: TGCGCCAGCAGCCAAGTTGTCAGGTCCAGGGGTACTAACTATGGCTACACCTTC
CDR3aa: CASSQVVRSRGTNYGYTF

abundance: NA
d_gene: NA
j_gene: TRBJ1-2
v_gene: TRBV7-9
CDR3nt: TGTGCCAGCAGCCCCGGGGAGATGGTGGGCTACACCTTC
CDR3aa: CASSPGEMVGYTF

abundance: NA
d_gene: NA
j_gene: TRBJ1-1
v_gene: TRBV10-2
CDR3nt: TGCGCCAGCAGTAGGGGTATTGACACTGAAGCTTTCTTT
CDR3aa: CASSRGIDTEAFF

abundance: NA
d_gene: NA
j_gene: TRBJ2-7
v_gene: TRBV27
CDR3nt: TGTGCCAGCAGTTTAGGGGCCGGATACGAGCAGTACTTC
CDR3aa: CASSLGAGYEQYF

abundance: NA
d_gene: NA
j_gene: TRBJ2-3
v_gene: TRBV4-3
CDR3nt: TGCGCCAGCAGCCAAGACGGGGTCGGGGCAGATACGCAGTATTTT
CDR3aa: CASSQDGVGADTQYF